These 23 T cell receptor beta chains originate from one sample sequenced in a study of PD-L1 blockade in urothelial cancer. The time point here: pretreatment peripheral blood. Produced via immunoSEQ multiplex PCR; TCRdb's table is partial and in-frame only. The table has over 75,000 clones, over 75% seen once. The sample was PBMCs, taken around atezolizumab (anti-PD-L1) treatment. These receptor sequences come from a man aged 60 to 69 with urothelial cancer.

The genes are TRBV28 and TRBJ1-2; TRBD1 is a possible D gene (6 bases). Trimming removed 4 bases at V and 7 bases at J, with 16 bases between. The CDR3 runs to 14 residues. Germline assignment: CDR1 MDHEN and CDR2 SYDVKM. CDR3: CASSSPRQVLGYTF. The CDR3 bases are TGTGCCAGCAGTTCCCCCAGACAGGTGCTTGGCTACACCTTC.

The chain carries TRBV25-1 and TRBJ1-3; D gene uncertain. The germline V gene has CDR1 MGHDK and CDR2 SYGVNS. Trimming left V 8 bases short and J 0 bases short, with 8 bases between. The CDR3 has 13 residues. The CDR3 nucleotides read TGTGCCAGCCTCCACACCTCTGGAAACACCATATATTTT. Translation gives CASLHTSGNTIYF.

This chain joins TRBV7-6 and TRBJ2-4; maybe TRBD2 (6 bases). Trimming left V 8 bases short and J 6 bases short, with 11 bases between. The germline gives CDR1 SGHVS, CDR2 FNYEAQ. The length of the CDR3 is 12 residues. CDR3 sequence: CASGDSINIQYF. The CDR3, as DNA: TGTGCCAGCGGGGACTCCATAAACATTCAGTACTTC.

This clone was observed a single time. CDR3 nucleotides: TGTGCCAGCAGTGAATCGAGGGTGGGATATGGCTACACCTTC. As protein: CASSESRVGYGYTF. This chain joins TRBV2 and TRBJ1-2; D unresolved. Deletions cut 2 bases from V and 5 bases from J, with 12 bases between. Per germline, CDR1 SNHLY and CDR2 FYNNEI. This CDR3 region has 14 residues.

The gene calls are TRBV6-5 and TRBJ1-3; no definite D call. Trimming pared 0 bases from V and 0 bases from J, leaving 6 bases between. The CDR3 is made up of 15 amino acids. CDR1 and CDR2 (germline): MNHEY, SVGAGI. CDR3 sequence: CASSYSGDSGNTIYF. CDR3 nucleotide sequence: TGTGCCAGCAGTTACTCTGGAGACTCTGGAAACACCATATATTTT.

The rearrangement joins TRBV18 to TRBJ1-2, with 8 bases lining up with TRBD1. This CDR3 spans 17 amino acids. J gave up 0 bases and V 3 bases, and 9 bases lay outside the gene matches. CDR1 and CDR2 (germline): KGHSH, LQKENI. The CDR3 DNA is TGTGCCAGCTCACCCCCGGACAGGGCGACAGCTAACTATGGCTACACCTTC. It yields the protein CASSPPDRATANYGYTF.

The V gene is TRBV7-9, the J gene TRBJ2-7; 10 bases are a match to TRBD2. The CDR3 has 15 residues. V was pared by 2 bases and J by 4 bases, with 5 bases of the junction left unmatched. Germline V gene sequence: CDR1 SEHNR, CDR2 FQNEAQ (reference sequence). The CDR3 nucleotides read TGTGCCAGCAGCTTACGGTCTAGCGGGAGTTACGAGCAGTACTTC. Translated: CASSLRSSGSYEQYF.

The chain carries TRBV5-1 and TRBJ1-1, with D possibly TRBD1 on 5 matching bases. V lost 2 bases and J lost 2, with 10 bases in between. This CDR3 contains 14 residues. Germline CDR1 reads SGHRS; CDR2 reads YFSETQ. In DNA, the CDR3 is TGCGCCAGCAGCTTAGGGGATTTAAACACTGAAGCTTTCTTT. Translating it yields CASSLGDLNTEAFF. The full variable domain, in which reference TRBV5-1 and TRBJ1-1 provide the parts outside the CDR3, is KAGVTQTPRYLIKTRGQQVTLSCSPISGHRSVSWYQQTPGQGLQFLFEYFSETQRNKGNFPGRFSGRQFSNSRSEMNVSTLELGDSALYLCASSLGDLNTEAFFGQGTRLTVV.

This clone was observed a handful of times. This rearrangement joins TRBV5-5 to TRBJ1-2; TRBD1 aligns across 9 bases. CDR1 SGHKS and CDR2 YYEKEE come from the germline V gene (reference sequence). The length of the CDR3 is 14 residues. The V segment lost 0 bases and the J segment 4 bases; nucleotides outside the gene matches: 1. The DNA of the CDR3 is TGTGCCAGCAGCTTGGGACAGGGGGTCTATGGCTACACCTTC. Residues: CASSLGQGVYGYTF.

This chain uses TRBV30 with TRBJ1-2; 7 bases map to TRBD1. The CDR3 extends over 15 amino acids. Germline V gene lookup returns CDR1 GTSNPN and CDR2 SVGIG (reference sequence). The V and J ends lost 7 bases and 7 bases, in that order; junction bases with no gene match: 18. The CDR3 region is CASRGDVSGGSGYTF. The CDR3 nucleotides read TGTGCCTCCAGGGGGGACGTGTCAGGGGGTTCTGGCTACACCTTC.

V is TRBV7-3 and J is TRBJ2-3; 8 bases are shared with TRBD2. The CDR3 is 14 residues long. Germline loops: CDR1 SGHTA, CDR2 FQGTGA. Trimming removed 5 bases from V and 4 bases from J; junction bases left unmatched: 5. The CDR3 region is CASSQGLAADTQYF. CDR3 sequence (DNA): TGTGCCAGCAGCCAAGGACTAGCAGCAGATACGCAGTATTTT. The variable domain in full, with the rest retrieved from reference TRBV7-3 and TRBJ2-3, is GAGVSQTPSNKVTEKGKYVELRCDPISGHTALYWYRQSLGQGPEFLIYFQGTGAADDSGLPNDRFFAVRPEGSVSTLKIQRTERGDSAVYLCASSQGLAADTQYFGPGTRLTVL.

The J gene is TRBJ1-1, the V gene TRBV2; TRBD1 agrees at 8 bases. Losses at the gene ends were 5 bases for V and 1 base for J; bases not matched to a gene: 3. CDR1 and CDR2 (germline): SNHLY, FYNNEI. The CDR3 is 14 amino acids. In DNA form, the CDR3 reads TGTGCCAGCAGTTTAGACAGGGGGAACACTGAAGCTTTCTTT. Translated: CASSLDRGNTEAFF.

The genes are TRBV12-5 and TRBJ1-2, with 8 bases that match TRBD1. Germline assignment: CDR1 LGHNT and CDR2 FRNRAP. The CDR3 contains 19 residues. V was clipped by 5 bases and J by 2 bases; unmatched bases: 19. The CDR3 DNA is TGTGCTAGTGGTCGACTAACATGGCAGGGGGCGGAGGGGAACTATGGCTACACCTTC. Translation: CASGRLTWQGAEGNYGYTF.

The chain uses TRBV5-5 and TRBJ1-2, with 8 bases that match TRBD1. The J segment lost 8 bases and the V segment lost 1 base, leaving 10 bases of the junction unmatched. CDR1 is SGHKS and CDR2 is YYEKEE in the germline V gene (reference sequence). CDR3 size: 15 residues. The DNA for the CDR3 is TGTGCCAGCAGCTTGAGGGCAGGGGGCACTCGAGGCTACACCTTC. It specifies CASSLRAGGTRGYTF.

The V and J genes are TRBV6-5 and TRBJ2-1; no reliable D call. The germline gives CDR1 MNHEY, CDR2 SVGAGI. Trimming stripped 6 bases from V and 10 bases from J, with 10 bases between. The CDR3 is 11 residues long. CDR3 region: CASSLPGEQFF. CDR3 sequence (DNA): TGTGCCAGCAGCCTCCCCGGGGAGCAGTTCTTC.

The J gene is TRBJ2-1, the V gene TRBV15, with 8 bases identical to TRBD1. V lost 3 bases to trimming and J lost 1 base; unmatched junction nucleotides: 2. This CDR3 region has 15 residues. Germline loops: CDR1 LNHNV, CDR2 YYDKDF (reference sequence). CDR3 nucleotide sequence: TGTGCCACCAGCAGGACAGGGGATTCCTACAATGAGCAGTTCTTC. Its translation is CATSRTGDSYNEQFF.

V usage is TRBV28 and J usage is TRBJ2-3; TRBD2 matches at 9 bases. The CDR3 has 16 residues. Germline lookup yields CDR1 MDHEN and CDR2 SYDVKM. The J segment lost 2 bases and the V segment lost 7 bases, leaving 10 bases of the junction unmatched. For the CDR3, the DNA is TGTGCCAGCATTAGACTAGCGGCGACCATCACAGATACGCAGTATTTT. Its protein is CASIRLAATITDTQYF.

This clone was found a few times. The rearrangement links TRBV5-5 to TRBJ1-2; no clear D. Between the trimmed V and J ends, which lost 2 bases and 0 bases, there was a span of 8 bases. This CDR3 has 14 residues. The V gene's germline CDR1 is SGHKS and CDR2 YYEKEE (reference sequence). This CDR3 reads CASSLDITNYGYTF. The DNA of the CDR3 is TGTGCCAGCAGCTTAGACATTACTAACTATGGCTACACCTTC.

This chain connects TRBV6-1 to TRBJ1-2; D may be TRBD1 (6 bases). V was clipped by 4 bases and J by 2 bases, with 11 bases between them. The CDR3 extends over 14 amino acids. CDR1 and CDR2 from the germline V gene are MNHNS and SASEGT. This CDR3 is CASSAETGNYGYTF. The CDR3 DNA sequence: TGTGCCAGCAGTGCCGAGACAGGAAACTATGGCTACACCTTC.

The chain uses TRBV11-3 and TRBJ1-1; TRBD1 matches 8 bases. V trimming: 0 bases; J trimming: 11 bases; junction bases outside the gene matches: 8. The length of the CDR3 is 14 residues. Germline CDR1 and CDR2: SGHNT and YENEEA. CDR3 coding DNA: TGTGCCAGCAGCTTAGATCCCAAGACAGGGGACGCTTTCTTT. Protein sequence: CASSLDPKTGDAFF.

V gene TRBV7-2 combines with J gene TRBJ2-3, with TRBD2 identical over 12 bases. There are 15 residues in the CDR3. V was pared by 4 bases and J by 1 base, with 0 bases of the junction left unmatched. Germline CDR1 SGHTA, CDR2 FQGNSA. CDR3 nucleotide sequence: TGTGCCAGCAGCTGGACTAGCGGGGGCACAGATACGCAGTATTTT. Translation gives CASSWTSGGTDTQYF.

The J gene is TRBJ1-2, the V gene TRBV7-2, with D hard to call. V lost 1 base and J 5 bases, leaving 14 bases between the germline ends. The germline V gene has CDR1 SGHTA and CDR2 FQGNSA. CDR3 size: 15 residues. CDR3 DNA sequence: TGTGCCAGCAGCTTAGAAACGGGTAGAGGGTATGGCTACACCTTC. It specifies CASSLETGRGYGYTF.

The chain links TRBV15 to TRBJ2-1; 12 positions match TRBD2. CDR3 length: 16 residues. Germline values: CDR1 LNHNV, CDR2 YYDKDF (reference sequence). V lost 6 bases, J lost 5 bases, and 8 bases stayed unmatched. This CDR3 reads CATRTARLAGDNEQFF. In nucleotides, the CDR3 is TGTGCCACCAGAACTGCCCGACTAGCGGGAGACAATGAGCAGTTCTTC. The variable domain in full, with the rest retrieved from reference TRBV15 and TRBJ2-1, is DAMVIQNPRYQVTQFGKPVTLSCSQTLNHNVMYWYQQKSSQAPKLLFHYYDKDFNNEADTPDNFQSRRPNTSFCFLDIRSPGLGDTAMYLCATRTARLAGDNEQFFGPGTRLTVL.